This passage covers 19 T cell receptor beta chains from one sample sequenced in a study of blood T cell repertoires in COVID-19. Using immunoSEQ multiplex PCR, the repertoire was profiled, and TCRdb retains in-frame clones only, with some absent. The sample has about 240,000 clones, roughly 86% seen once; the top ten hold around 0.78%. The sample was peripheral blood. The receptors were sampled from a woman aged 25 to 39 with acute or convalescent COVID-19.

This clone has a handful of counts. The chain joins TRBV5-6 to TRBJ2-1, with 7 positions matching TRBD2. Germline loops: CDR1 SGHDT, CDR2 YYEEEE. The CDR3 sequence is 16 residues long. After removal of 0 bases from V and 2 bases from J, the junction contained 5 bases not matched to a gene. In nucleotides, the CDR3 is TGTGCCAGCAGCTTGGCCGCCGCGGGGGCCTACAATGAGCAGTTCTTC. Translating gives CASSLAAAGAYNEQFF.

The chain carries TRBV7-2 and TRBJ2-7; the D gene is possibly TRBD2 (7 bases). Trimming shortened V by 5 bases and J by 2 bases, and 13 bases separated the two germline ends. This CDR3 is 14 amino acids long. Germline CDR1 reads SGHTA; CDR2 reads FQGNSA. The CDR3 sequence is CASSLRGGAYEQYF. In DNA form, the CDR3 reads TGTGCCAGCAGCCTAAGGGGGGGCGCCTACGAGCAGTACTTC. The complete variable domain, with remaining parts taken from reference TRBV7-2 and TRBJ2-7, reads GAGVSQSPSNKVTEKGKDVELRCDPISGHTALYWYRQSLGQGLEFLIYFQGNSAPDKSGLPSDRFSAERTGGSVSTLTIQRTQQEDSAVYLCASSLRGGAYEQYFGPGTRLTVT.

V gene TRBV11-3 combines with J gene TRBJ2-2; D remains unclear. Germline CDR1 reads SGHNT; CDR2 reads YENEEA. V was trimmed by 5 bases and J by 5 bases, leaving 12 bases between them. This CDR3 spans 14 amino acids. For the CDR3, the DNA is TGTGCCAGCAGCCCGAGTAGCTTGACCGGGGAGCTGTTTTTT. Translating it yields CASSPSSLTGELFF.

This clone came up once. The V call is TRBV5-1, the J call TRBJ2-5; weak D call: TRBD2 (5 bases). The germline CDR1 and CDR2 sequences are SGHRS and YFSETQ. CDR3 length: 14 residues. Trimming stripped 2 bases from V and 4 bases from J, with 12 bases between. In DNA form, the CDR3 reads TGCGCCAGCAGCTTAGAGGGTATGGGAGAGACCCAGTACTTC. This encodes CASSLEGMGETQYF.

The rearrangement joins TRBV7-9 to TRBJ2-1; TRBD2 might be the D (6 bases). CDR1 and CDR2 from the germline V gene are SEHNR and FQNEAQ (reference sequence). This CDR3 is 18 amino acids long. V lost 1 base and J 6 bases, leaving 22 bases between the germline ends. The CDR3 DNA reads TGTGCCAGCAGCTTAGGGGAGGAGAGGGGCAGAAAGGGCAATGAGCAGTTCTTC. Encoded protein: CASSLGEERGRKGNEQFF.

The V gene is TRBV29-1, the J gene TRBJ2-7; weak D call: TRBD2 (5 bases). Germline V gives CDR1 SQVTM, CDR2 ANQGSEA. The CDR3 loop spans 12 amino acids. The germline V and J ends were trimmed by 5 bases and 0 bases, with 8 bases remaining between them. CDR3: CSVLGLSYEQYF. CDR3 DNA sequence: TGCAGCGTTTTAGGACTCTCCTACGAGCAGTACTTC.

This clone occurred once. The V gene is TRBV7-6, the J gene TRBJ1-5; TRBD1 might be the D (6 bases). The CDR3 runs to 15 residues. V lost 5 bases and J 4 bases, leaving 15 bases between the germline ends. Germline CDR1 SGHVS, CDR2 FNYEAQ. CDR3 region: CASSPQDSPNQPQHF. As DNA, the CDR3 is TGTGCCAGCAGCCCCCAGGACAGTCCAAATCAGCCCCAGCATTTT.

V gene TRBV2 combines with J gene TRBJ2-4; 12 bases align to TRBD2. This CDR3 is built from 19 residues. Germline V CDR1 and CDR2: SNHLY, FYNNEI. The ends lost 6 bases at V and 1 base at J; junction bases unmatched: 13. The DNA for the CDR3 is TGTGCCAGCAGACCGACTAGCGGGAGTTGGGGTTTGGCCAAAAACATTCAGTACTTC. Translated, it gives CASRPTSGSWGLAKNIQYF.

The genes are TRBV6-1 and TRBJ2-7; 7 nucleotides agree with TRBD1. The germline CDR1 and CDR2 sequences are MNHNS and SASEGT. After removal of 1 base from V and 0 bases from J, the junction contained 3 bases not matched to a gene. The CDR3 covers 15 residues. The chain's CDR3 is CASSEEGAGSYEQYF. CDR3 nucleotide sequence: TGTGCCAGCAGTGAAGAGGGGGCGGGCTCCTACGAGCAGTACTTC.

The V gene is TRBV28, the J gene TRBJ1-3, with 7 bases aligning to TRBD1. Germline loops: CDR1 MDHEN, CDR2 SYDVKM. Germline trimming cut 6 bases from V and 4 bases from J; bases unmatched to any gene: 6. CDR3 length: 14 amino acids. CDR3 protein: CASSLGGDGNTIYF. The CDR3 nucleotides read TGTGCCAGCAGCTTAGGGGGCGACGGAAACACCATATATTTT.

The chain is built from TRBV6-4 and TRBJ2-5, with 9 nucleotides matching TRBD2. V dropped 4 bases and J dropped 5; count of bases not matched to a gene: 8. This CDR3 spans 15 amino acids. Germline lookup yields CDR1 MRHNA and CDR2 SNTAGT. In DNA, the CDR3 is TGTGCCAGCAGTGTACGACTAGCGGTTGGGGAGACCCAGTACTTC. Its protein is CASSVRLAVGETQYF.

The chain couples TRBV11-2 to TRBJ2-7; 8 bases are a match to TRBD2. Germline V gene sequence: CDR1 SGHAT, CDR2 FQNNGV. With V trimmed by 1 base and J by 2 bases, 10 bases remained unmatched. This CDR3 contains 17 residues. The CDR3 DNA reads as TGTGCCAGCAGCTTAGGTAGAACCGGGACTAGGGCCTACGAGCAGTACTTC. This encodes CASSLGRTGTRAYEQYF.

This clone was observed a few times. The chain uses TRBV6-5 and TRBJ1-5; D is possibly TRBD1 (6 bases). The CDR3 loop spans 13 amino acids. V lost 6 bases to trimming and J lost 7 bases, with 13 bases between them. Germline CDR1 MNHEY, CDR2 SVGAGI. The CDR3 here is CASRQGVGQPQHF. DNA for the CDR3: TGTGCCAGCAGACAGGGTGTCGGACAGCCCCAGCATTTT.

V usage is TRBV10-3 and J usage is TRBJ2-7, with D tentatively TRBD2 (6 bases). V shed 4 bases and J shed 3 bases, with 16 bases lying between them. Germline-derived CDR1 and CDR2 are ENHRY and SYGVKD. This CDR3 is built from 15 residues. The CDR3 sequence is CAISVVEGLNYEQYF. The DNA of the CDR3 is TGTGCCATCAGTGTGGTGGAGGGCCTCAACTACGAGCAGTACTTC.

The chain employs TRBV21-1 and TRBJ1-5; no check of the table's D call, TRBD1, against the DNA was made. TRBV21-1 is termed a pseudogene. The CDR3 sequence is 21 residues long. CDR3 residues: CASSKSLRRAEGAYSNQPQHF. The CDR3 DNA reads TGTGCCAGCAGCAAATCCCTTAGGCGGGCAGAGGGGGCCTATAGCAATCAGCCCCAGCATTTT.

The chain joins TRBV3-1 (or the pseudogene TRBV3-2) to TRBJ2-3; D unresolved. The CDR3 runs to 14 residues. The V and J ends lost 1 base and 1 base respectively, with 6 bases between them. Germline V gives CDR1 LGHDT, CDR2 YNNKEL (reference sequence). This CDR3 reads CASSQVIGTDTQYF. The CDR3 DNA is TGTGCCAGCAGCCAAGTCATAGGCACAGATACGCAGTATTTT.

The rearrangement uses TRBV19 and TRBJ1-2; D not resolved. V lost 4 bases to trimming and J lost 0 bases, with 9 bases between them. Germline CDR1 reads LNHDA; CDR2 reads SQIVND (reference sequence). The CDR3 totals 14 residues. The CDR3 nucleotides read TGTGCCAGTAGTAGAGAGGGAGCTAACTATGGCTACACCTTC. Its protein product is CASSREGANYGYTF. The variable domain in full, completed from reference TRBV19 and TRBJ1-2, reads DGGITQSPKYLFRKEGQNVTLSCEQNLNHDAMYWYRQDPGQGLRLIYYSQIVNDFQKGDIAEGYSVSREKKESFPLTVTSAQKNPTAFYLCASSREGANYGYTFGSGTRLTVV.

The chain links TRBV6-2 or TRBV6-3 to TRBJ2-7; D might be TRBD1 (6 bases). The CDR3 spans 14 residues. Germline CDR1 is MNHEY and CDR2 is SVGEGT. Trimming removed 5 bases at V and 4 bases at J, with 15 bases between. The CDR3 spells CASSPQWTEYEQYF. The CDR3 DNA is TGTGCCAGCAGTCCCCAATGGACAGAATACGAGCAGTACTTC.

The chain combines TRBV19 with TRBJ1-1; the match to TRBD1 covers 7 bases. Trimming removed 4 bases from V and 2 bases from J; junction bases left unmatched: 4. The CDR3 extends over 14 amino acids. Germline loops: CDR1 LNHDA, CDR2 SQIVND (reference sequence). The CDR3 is CASSKTGLNTEAFF. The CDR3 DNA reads TGTGCCAGTAGTAAGACAGGGTTAAACACTGAAGCTTTCTTT. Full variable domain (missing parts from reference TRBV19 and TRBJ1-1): DGGITQSPKYLFRKEGQNVTLSCEQNLNHDAMYWYRQDPGQGLRLIYYSQIVNDFQKGDIAEGYSVSREKKESFPLTVTSAQKNPTAFYLCASSKTGLNTEAFFGQGTRLTVV.